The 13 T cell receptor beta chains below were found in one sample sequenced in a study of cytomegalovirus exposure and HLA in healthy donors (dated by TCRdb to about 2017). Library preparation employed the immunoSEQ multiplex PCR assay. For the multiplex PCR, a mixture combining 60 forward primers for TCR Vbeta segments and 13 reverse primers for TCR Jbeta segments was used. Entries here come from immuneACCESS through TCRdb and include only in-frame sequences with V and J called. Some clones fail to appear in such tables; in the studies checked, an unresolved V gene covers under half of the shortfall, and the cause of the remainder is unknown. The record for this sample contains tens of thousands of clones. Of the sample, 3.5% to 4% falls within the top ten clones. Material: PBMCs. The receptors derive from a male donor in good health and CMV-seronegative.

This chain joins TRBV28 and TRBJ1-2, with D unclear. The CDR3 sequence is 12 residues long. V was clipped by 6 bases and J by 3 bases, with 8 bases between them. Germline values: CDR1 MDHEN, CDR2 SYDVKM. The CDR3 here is CASSQGDYGYTF. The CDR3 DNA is TGTGCCAGCAGCCAAGGAGACTATGGCTACACCTTC.

The CDR3: CASSLAQQGYTEAFF. As DNA, the CDR3 is TGCGCCAGCAGCTTGGCCCAACAGGGCTACACTGAAGCTTTCTTT. The chain has TRBV5-1 and TRBJ1-1, with D tentatively TRBD1 (6 bases). CDR1 and CDR2 from the germline V gene are SGHRS and YFSETQ. Trimming removed 0 bases from V and 3 bases from J, with 12 bases in between. There are 15 residues in the CDR3.

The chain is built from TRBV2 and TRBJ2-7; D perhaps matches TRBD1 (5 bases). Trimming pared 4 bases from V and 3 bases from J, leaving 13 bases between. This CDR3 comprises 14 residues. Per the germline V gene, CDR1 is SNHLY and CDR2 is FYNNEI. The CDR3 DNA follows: TGTGCCAGCAGTGGACAGACACCCAACTACGAGCAGTACTTC. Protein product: CASSGQTPNYEQYF.

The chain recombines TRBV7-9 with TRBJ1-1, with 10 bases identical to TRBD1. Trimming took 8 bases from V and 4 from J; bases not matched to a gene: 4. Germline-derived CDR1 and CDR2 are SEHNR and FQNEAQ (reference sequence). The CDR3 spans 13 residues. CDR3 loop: CASVDRGPTEAFF. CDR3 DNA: TGTGCCAGCGTCGACAGGGGGCCCACTGAAGCTTTCTTT.

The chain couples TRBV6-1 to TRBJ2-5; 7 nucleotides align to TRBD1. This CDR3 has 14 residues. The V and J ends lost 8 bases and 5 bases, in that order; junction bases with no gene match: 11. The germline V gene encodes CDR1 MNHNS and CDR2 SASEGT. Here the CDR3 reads CASGDYRGRETQYF. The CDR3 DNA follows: TGTGCCAGCGGCGACTACAGGGGAAGGGAGACCCAGTACTTC.

CDR3 bases: TGTGCCAGCAGTTTAACACCAAGGGGGAGCACAGATACGCAGTATTTT. As protein: CASSLTPRGSTDTQYF. The chain couples TRBV27 to TRBJ2-3; possibly TRBD1 for D (6 bases). CDR1 is MNHEY and CDR2 is SMNVEV in the germline V gene (reference sequence). Between the trimmed V and J ends, which lost 2 bases and 0 bases, there was a span of 12 bases. The CDR3 has 16 residues.

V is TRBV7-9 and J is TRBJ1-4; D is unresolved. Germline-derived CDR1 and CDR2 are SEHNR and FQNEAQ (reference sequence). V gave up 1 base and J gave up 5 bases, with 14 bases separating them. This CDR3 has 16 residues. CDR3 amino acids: CASSLGLERRNEKLFF. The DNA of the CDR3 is TGTGCCAGCAGCTTAGGTCTTGAAAGGAGAAATGAAAAACTGTTTTTT.

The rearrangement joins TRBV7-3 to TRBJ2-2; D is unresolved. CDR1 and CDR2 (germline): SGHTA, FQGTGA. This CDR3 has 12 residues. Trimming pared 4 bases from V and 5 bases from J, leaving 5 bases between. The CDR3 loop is CASSSGTGELFF. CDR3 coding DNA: TGTGCCAGCAGCTCCGGGACCGGGGAGCTGTTTTTT.

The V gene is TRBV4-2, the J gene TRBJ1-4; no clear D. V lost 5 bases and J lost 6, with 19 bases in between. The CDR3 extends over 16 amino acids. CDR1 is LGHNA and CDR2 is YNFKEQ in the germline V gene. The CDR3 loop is CASSDRPRVEDEKLFF. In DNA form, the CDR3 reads TGTGCCAGCAGCGACCGTCCCCGGGTCGAGGATGAAAAACTGTTTTTT.

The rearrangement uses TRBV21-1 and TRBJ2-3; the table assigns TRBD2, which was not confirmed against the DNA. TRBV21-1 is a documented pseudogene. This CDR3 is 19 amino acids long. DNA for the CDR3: TGTGCCAGCAGCAAAGAGGCAGGACTAGCGGGAGAATGGACAGATAAGCAGTATTTT. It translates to CASSKEAGLAGEWTDKQYF.

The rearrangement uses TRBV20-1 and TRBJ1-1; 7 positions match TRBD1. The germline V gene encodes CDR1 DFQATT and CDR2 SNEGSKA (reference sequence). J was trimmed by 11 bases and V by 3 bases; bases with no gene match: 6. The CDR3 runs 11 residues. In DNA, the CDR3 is TGCAGTGCTAGCTCAGGGGGGAGCGCTTTCTTT. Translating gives CSASSGGSAFF.

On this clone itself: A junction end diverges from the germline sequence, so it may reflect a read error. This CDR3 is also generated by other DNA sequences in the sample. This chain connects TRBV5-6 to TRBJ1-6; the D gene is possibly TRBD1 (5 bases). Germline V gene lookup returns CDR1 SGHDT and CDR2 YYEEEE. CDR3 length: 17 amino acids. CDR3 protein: CASSLRSTGLYNSPLHF. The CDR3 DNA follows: TGTGCCAGCAGCTTGAGGAGTACGGGACTCTATAATTCCCCCCTACACTTT.

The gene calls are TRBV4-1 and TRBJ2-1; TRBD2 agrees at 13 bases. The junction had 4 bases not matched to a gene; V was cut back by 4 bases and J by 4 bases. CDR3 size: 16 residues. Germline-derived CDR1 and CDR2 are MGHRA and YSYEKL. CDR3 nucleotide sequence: TGCGCCAGCAGCCGAACTAGCGGGGGGGCATACAATGAGCAGTTCTTC. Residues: CASSRTSGGAYNEQFF.